The sequence of this TCR beta chain was determined in a study of technical replicates of blood from a few donors. Clones were sequenced by immunoSEQ multiplex PCR, and TCRdb holds only the in-frame ones, with some missing. The repertoire consists of tens of thousands of clones, with under 98% occurring once and the leading ten covering roughly 0.25%. The germline V and J ends were trimmed by 6 bases and 7 bases, with 21 bases remaining between them. Germline CDR1 and CDR2: SQVTM and ANQGSEA. This CDR3 spans 14 amino acids. The sequence came from a human donor in good health. Sequences were obtained from T cells isolated from PBMCs. The chain links TRBV29-1 to TRBJ1-1; tentative D call: TRBD1 (6 bases). The CDR3 region is CSVLPQGSGGEAFF. DNA of the CDR3: TGCAGCGTCCTACCTCAGGGGAGCGGTGGTGAAGCTTTCTTT.